These 14 T cell receptor beta chains were all obtained from the same sample, sequenced in a study of T cell responses to AZD1222 COVID-19 vaccine. Clones were read by immunoSEQ multiplex PCR, and TCRdb kept only the in-frame ones, dropping some. The table shows about 150,000 clones, with approximately 89% occurring only once. The source material was peripheral blood, sampled on day 0 of MenACWY control vaccination. The receptor set was obtained from an adult in good health.

The rearrangement uses TRBV19 and TRBJ1-6, with 7 bases identical to TRBD1. The CDR3 consists of 16 residues. Looked up from germline, CDR1 is LNHDA and CDR2 is SQIVND (reference sequence). After removal of 6 bases from V and 2 bases from J, the junction contained 7 bases not matched to a gene. As DNA, the CDR3 is TGTGCCAGTAGAAACGACAGGGCCCCCTATAATTCACCCCTCCACTTT. The encoded protein is CASRNDRAPYNSPLHF.

The chain carries TRBV5-8 and TRBJ1-5; D uncertain. The V end lost 2 bases, the J end lost 2 bases, and 14 bases lay between the germline ends. This CDR3 has 16 residues. CDR1 and CDR2 from the germline V gene are SGHTS and YDEGEE. This CDR3 reads CASSFRLGMGNQPQHF. The CDR3 coding sequence is TGTGCCAGCAGCTTCAGGTTGGGAATGGGCAATCAGCCCCAGCATTTT.

The CDR3 loop reads CASSLDSGSTYNEQFF. The CDR3, as DNA: TGTGCCAGCAGCTTGGATAGCGGGAGTACCTACAATGAGCAGTTCTTC. The chain carries TRBV7-9 and TRBJ2-1; 9 bases fit TRBD2. The CDR3 sequence is 16 residues long. V trimming: 3 bases; J trimming: 2 bases; junction bases outside the gene matches: 5. CDR1 is SEHNR and CDR2 is FQNEAQ in the germline V gene (reference sequence).

The chain combines TRBV3-1 (or the pseudogene TRBV3-2) with TRBJ1-3; D may be TRBD1 (5 bases). The CDR3 extends over 18 amino acids. The germline V gene has CDR1 LGHDT and CDR2 YNNKEL (reference sequence). Between the trimmed V and J ends, which lost 3 bases and 0 bases, there was a span of 18 bases. The CDR3 here is CASSHPSGPGFSGNTIYF. CDR3 DNA: TGTGCCAGCAGCCACCCCTCGGGGCCAGGATTCTCTGGAAACACCATATATTTT.

The rearrangement uses TRBV6-5 and TRBJ1-4; D gene unclear. The CDR3 has 14 amino acids. V lost 6 bases, J lost 8 bases, and 16 bases lay in between. CDR1 is MNHEY, CDR2 SVGAGI, per germline. CDR3 bases: TGTGCCAGCAGCTTCGGAAGGTCCTCGGAAAAACTGTTTTTT. It codes for CASSFGRSSEKLFF.

The V and J genes are TRBV9 and TRBJ2-1, with D maybe TRBD2 (6 bases). The V and J ends lost 0 bases and 0 bases respectively, with 13 bases between them. The CDR3 is 17 residues long. Germline loops: CDR1 SGDLS, CDR2 YYNGEE. CDR3 amino acids: CASSVASTSLSYNEQFF. The CDR3 DNA follows: TGTGCCAGCAGCGTAGCTTCAACTAGCCTCTCCTACAATGAGCAGTTCTTC.

The rearrangement uses TRBV5-1 and TRBJ1-2; TRBD1 is a possible D gene (5 bases). The CDR3 spans 11 residues. CDR1 is SGHRS and CDR2 is YFSETQ in the germline V gene. Trimming removed 7 bases from V and 8 bases from J, with 12 bases in between. The CDR3 here is CASASGRGYTF. In nucleotides, the CDR3 is TGCGCCAGCGCATCGGGACGCGGCTACACCTTC.

The V gene is TRBV3-1 (or the pseudogene TRBV3-2), the J gene TRBJ2-7, with TRBD2 identical over 9 bases. This CDR3 spans 16 amino acids. Trimming cost V 3 bases and J 5 bases; bases outside gene matches: 11. Per the germline V gene, CDR1 is LGHDT and CDR2 is YNNKEL (reference sequence). CDR3 protein: CASSHAGRGGIHEQYF. DNA of the CDR3: TGTGCCAGCAGCCACGCGGGGCGGGGGGGTATCCACGAGCAGTACTTC.

V and J are TRBV9 and TRBJ1-2; 12 nucleotides agree with TRBD1. The CDR3 consists of 17 residues. Germline V gene lookup returns CDR1 SGDLS and CDR2 YYNGEE. The junction had 9 bases not matched to a gene; V was cut back by 3 bases and J by 3 bases. CDR3 amino acids: CASSDPGTGGADYGYTF. The CDR3 DNA is TGTGCCAGCAGCGATCCCGGGACAGGGGGCGCGGACTATGGCTACACCTTC.

The chain employs TRBV7-8 and TRBJ2-1, with 8 bases fitting TRBD1. CDR1 is SGHVS and CDR2 is FQNEAQ in the germline V gene. Trimming removed 8 bases from V and 9 bases from J; junction bases left unmatched: 15. The CDR3 loop spans 15 amino acids. CDR3: CASGLMGQGAGEQFF. The CDR3 region has the DNA TGTGCCAGCGGATTAATGGGGCAGGGGGCTGGTGAGCAGTTCTTC.

The chain has TRBV5-8 and TRBJ1-5; 9 nucleotides match TRBD1. Germline assignment: CDR1 SGHTS and CDR2 YDEGEE. V was clipped by 4 bases and J by 2 bases; unmatched bases: 7. The CDR3 has 16 residues. CDR3 bases: TGTGCCAGCAGCAGACACAGGGGGCAACGCAATCAGCCCCAGCATTTT. Amino acid sequence: CASSRHRGQRNQPQHF.

V and J are TRBV28 and TRBJ1-1; D may be TRBD1 (6 bases). Trimming stripped 6 bases from V and 11 bases from J, with 16 bases between. The CDR3 spans 12 residues. CDR1 is MDHEN and CDR2 is SYDVKM in the germline V gene. The DNA of the CDR3 is TGTGCCAGCAGCCCACCGGGGGCTGGGGCTTTCTTT. Translation: CASSPPGAGAFF.

The genes are TRBV27 and TRBJ2-7, with D hard to call. Per the germline V gene, CDR1 is MNHEY and CDR2 is SMNVEV (reference sequence). The CDR3 has 14 amino acids. Trimming pared 4 bases from V and 0 bases from J, leaving 10 bases between. The CDR3 spells CASSWAVSSYEQYF. CDR3 bases: TGTGCCAGCAGTTGGGCGGTGAGCTCCTACGAGCAGTACTTC.

The rearrangement uses TRBV3-1 (or the pseudogene TRBV3-2) and TRBJ2-7; D might be TRBD2 (6 bases). V shed 3 bases and J shed 0 bases, with 9 bases lying between them. Germline V CDR1 and CDR2: LGHDT, YNNKEL (reference sequence). The CDR3 is made up of 14 amino acids. DNA of the CDR3: TGTGCCAGCAGCCAGTCCGGGAGCTCCTACGAGCAGTACTTC. Amino acid sequence: CASSQSGSSYEQYF.